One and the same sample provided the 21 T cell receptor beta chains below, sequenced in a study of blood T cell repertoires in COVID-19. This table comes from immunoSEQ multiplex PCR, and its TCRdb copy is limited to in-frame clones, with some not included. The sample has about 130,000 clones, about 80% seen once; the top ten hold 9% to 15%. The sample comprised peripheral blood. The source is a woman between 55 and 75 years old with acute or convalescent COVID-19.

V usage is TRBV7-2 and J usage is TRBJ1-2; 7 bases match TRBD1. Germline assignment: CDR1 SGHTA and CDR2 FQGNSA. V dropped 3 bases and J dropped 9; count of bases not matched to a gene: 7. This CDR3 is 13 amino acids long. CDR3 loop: CASSFGTVESYTF. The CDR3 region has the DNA TGTGCCAGCAGCTTCGGGACAGTTGAAAGCTACACCTTC. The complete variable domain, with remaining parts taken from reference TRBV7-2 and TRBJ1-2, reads GAGVSQSPSNKVTEKGKDVELRCDPISGHTALYWYRQSLGQGLEFLIYFQGNSAPDKSGLPSDRFSAERTGGSVSTLTIQRTQQEDSAVYLCASSFGTVESYTFGSGTRLTVV.

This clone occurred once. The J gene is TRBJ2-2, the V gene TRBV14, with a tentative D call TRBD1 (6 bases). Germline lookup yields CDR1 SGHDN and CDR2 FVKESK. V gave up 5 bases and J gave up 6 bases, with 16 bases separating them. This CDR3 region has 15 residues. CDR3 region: CASSVDRARAGELFF. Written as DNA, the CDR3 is TGTGCCAGCAGCGTGGACAGAGCGAGGGCCGGGGAGCTGTTTTTT.

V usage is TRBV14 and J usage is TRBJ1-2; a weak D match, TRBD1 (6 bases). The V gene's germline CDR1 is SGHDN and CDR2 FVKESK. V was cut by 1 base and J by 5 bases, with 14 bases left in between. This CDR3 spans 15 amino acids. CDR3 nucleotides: TGTGCCAGCAGCCAAGTTATGGGGGCTCGGTATGGCTACACCTTC. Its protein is CASSQVMGARYGYTF.

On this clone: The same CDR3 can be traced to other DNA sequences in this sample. The CDR3 here is CASSPQGPGYTF. The CDR3 DNA follows: TGTGCCAGCTCACCCCAGGGCCCTGGCTACACCTTC. This chain joins TRBV18 and TRBJ1-2; D perhaps matches TRBD1 (5 bases). Looked up from germline, CDR1 is KGHSH and CDR2 is LQKENI. V shed 3 bases and J shed 7 bases, with 9 bases lying between them. The CDR3 covers 12 residues.

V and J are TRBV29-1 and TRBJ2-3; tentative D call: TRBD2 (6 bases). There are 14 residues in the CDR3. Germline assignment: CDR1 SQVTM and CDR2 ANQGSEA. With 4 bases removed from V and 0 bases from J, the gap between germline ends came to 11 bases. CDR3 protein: CSVVGAGSTDTQYF. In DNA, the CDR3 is TGCAGCGTTGTTGGGGCGGGGAGCACAGATACGCAGTATTTT.

CDR3 sequence: CSASNLGRTGLEQYV. As DNA, the CDR3 is TGCAGTGCTAGTAATCTGGGAAGGACAGGCCTCGAGCAGTACGTC. The rearrangement uses TRBV20-1 and TRBJ2-7; 7 nucleotides agree with TRBD1. V was pared by 3 bases and J by 6 bases, with 14 bases of the junction left unmatched. Germline assignment: CDR1 DFQATT and CDR2 SNEGSKA (reference sequence). The length of the CDR3 is 15 residues.

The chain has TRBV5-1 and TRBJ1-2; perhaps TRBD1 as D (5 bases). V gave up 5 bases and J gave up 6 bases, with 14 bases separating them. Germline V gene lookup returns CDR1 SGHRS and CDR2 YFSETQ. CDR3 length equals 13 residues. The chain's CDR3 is CASSPAQGHGYTF. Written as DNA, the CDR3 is TGCGCCAGCAGTCCGGCGCAGGGTCATGGCTACACCTTC.

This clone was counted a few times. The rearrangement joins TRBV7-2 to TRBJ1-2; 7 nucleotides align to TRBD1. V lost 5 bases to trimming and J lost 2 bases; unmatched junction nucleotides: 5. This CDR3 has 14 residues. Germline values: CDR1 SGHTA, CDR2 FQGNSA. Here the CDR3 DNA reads TGTGCCAGCAGCCCCCGACAGGGAAACTATGGCTACACCTTC. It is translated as CASSPRQGNYGYTF.

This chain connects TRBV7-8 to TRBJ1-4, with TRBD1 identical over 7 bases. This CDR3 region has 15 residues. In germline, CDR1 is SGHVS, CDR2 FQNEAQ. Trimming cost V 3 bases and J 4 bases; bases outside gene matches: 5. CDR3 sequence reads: CASSLGQLNNEKLFF. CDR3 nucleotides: TGTGCCAGCAGCTTGGGACAGCTAAATAATGAAAAACTGTTTTTT.

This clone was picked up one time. This chain's CDR3 is CASSPTGAGYEQYF. The CDR3 bases are TGTGCCAGCTCACCGACAGGGGCCGGCTACGAGCAGTACTTC. The genes are TRBV18 and TRBJ2-7; 8 bases are shared with TRBD1. CDR1 KGHSH and CDR2 LQKENI come from the germline V gene. The trim removed 3 bases at V and 3 bases at J, leaving 4 bases unmatched. CDR3 length: 14 amino acids.

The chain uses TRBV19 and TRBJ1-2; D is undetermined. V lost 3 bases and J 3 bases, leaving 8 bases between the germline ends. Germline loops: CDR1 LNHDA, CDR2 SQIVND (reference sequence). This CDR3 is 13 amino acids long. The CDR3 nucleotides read TGTGCCAGTAGTATCGCGCAGGACTATGGCTACACCTTC. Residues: CASSIAQDYGYTF.

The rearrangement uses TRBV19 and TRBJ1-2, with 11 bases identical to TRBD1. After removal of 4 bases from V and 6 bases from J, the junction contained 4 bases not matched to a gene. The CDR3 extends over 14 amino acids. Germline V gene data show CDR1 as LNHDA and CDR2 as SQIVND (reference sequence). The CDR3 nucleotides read TGTGCCAGTAGTAGTGGACAGGGGGCAGATGGCTACACCTTC. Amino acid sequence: CASSSGQGADGYTF. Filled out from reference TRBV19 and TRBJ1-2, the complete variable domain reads DGGITQSPKYLFRKEGQNVTLSCEQNLNHDAMYWYRQDPGQGLRLIYYSQIVNDFQKGDIAEGYSVSREKKESFPLTVTSAQKNPTAFYLCASSSGQGADGYTFGSGTRLTVV.

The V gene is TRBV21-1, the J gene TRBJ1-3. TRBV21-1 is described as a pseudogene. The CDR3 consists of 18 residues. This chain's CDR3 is CASSLDRGGVYSGNTIYF. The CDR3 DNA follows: TGTGCCAGCAGCCTGGATCGCGGCGGGGTTTACTCTGGAAACACCATATATTTT.

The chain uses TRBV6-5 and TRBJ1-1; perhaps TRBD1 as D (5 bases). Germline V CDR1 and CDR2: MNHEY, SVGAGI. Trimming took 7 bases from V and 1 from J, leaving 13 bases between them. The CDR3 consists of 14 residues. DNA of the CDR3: TGTGCCAGCACCCTGACAGATGCGAACACTGAAGCTTTCTTT. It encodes CASTLTDANTEAFF.

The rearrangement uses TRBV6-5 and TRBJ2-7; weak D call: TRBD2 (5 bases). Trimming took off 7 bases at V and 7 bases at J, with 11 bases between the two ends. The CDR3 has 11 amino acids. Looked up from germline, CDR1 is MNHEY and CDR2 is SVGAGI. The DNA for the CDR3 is TGTGCCAGCAAGCTGGACTCGGAGCAGTACTTC. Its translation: CASKLDSEQYF.

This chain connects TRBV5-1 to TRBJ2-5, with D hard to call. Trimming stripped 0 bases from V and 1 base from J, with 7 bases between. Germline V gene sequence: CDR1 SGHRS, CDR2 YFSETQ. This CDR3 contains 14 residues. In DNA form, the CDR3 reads TGCGCCAGCAGCTTGGGAACGGTCCAAGAGACCCAGTACTTC. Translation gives CASSLGTVQETQYF.

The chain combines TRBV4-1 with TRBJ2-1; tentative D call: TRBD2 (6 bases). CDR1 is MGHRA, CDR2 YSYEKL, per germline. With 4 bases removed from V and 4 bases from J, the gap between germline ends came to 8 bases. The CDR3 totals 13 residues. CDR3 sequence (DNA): TGCGCCAGCAGCCGGGGAGGTTACAATGAGCAGTTCTTC. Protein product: CASSRGGYNEQFF.

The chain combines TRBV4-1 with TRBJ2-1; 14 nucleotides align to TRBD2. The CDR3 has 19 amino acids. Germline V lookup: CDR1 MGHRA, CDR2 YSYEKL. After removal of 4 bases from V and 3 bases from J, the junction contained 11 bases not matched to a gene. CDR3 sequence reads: CASSRKGLAGALSYNEQFF. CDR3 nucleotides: TGCGCCAGCAGCCGAAAGGGACTAGCGGGGGCCCTTAGCTACAATGAGCAGTTCTTC.

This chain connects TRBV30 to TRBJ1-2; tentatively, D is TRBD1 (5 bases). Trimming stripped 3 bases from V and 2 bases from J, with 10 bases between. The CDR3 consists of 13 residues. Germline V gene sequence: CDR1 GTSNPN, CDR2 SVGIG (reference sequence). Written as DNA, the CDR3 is TGTGCCTGGAGCGACAGCGTAAACTATGGCTACACCTTC. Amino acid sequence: CAWSDSVNYGYTF.

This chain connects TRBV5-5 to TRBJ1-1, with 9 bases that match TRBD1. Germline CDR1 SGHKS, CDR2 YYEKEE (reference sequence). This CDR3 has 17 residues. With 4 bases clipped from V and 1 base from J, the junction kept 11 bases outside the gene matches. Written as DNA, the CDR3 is TGTGCCAGCAGCAGGTCCTTGGCGGGACAGGGGAACACTGAAGCTTTCTTT. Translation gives CASSRSLAGQGNTEAFF.

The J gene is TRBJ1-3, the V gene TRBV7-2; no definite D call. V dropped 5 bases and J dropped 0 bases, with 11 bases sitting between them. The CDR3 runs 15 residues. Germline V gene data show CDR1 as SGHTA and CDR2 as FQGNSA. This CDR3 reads CASSLSHPSGNTIYF. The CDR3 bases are TGTGCCAGCAGCCTAAGCCACCCCTCTGGAAACACCATATATTTT.